This T cell receptor beta chain derives from a study of shared clonotypes between healthy human individuals (dated by TCRdb to 2019 to 2021). Turning to the overall study: The cohort included a few men and a couple of women between 18 and 49 years of age. Blood TCR repertoires of several healthy adults were deeply sequenced to estimate repertoire size and the extent of clonotype sharing between individuals. To increase sequencing depth and limit assay-specific biases, different laboratories used diverse techniques to prepare libraries and sequence TCR repertoires. Each donor's leukapheresis produced roughly between about 0.85 and 10 billion PBMCs. For each donor, three plates each were used for CD4 naive and CD4 memory, two plates were used for CD8 naive, and one plate was used for CD8 memory.

CD8 naive samples consisted of CD45RO-negative cells that were positively selected for CCR7, yielding a CD45RA+CCR7+ population without TemRA cells. Healthy HIV-negative adults with no recently reported acute infections or vaccinations were included as donors. Only Caucasian adults living in Nashville, Tennessee, USA were represented among the donors. After blood collection by leukapheresis, PBMCs were isolated using Ficoll-Histopaque density gradient centrifugation and then cryopreserved in the vapor phase of liquid nitrogen. Analytical flow cytometry was used to check the purity and quantity of each magnetically sorted T cell population. Each sorted fraction had its genomic DNA isolated and then quantified by UV absorbance on a Nanodrop 2000c. Trimming at the junction amounts to 3 bases on V and 7 bases on J, and the germline ends lie 13 bases apart. Taken from the germline V gene, the CDR1 and CDR2 loops are SGHTA and FQGTGA. Taken from cysteine to phenylalanine, the CDR3 has 15 residues. Only the CDR3 DNA stays, 45 bases, in frame from base 1.

Using the deep immunoSEQ assay, TCR CDR3 regions were amplified from genomic DNA by multiplex PCR. Genomic DNA extracted from each cell subset was distributed evenly over all wells of several immunoSEQ 96-well plates, and each plate served as one replicate. For sorted subsets, around 0.2 ug genomic DNA, equal to approximately 30,000 T cell genomes, was loaded into each replicate PCR. Purified libraries were quantified with a Qubit 3.0 fluorometer, sized on a Bioanalyzer 2100, and re-quantified with the KAPA Library Quantification kit. Every immunoSEQ 96-well plate was sequenced on a separate single-read 150-cycle Illumina NextSeq 550 flow cell. The study's processing was this. Because the immunoSEQ output held only junctional sequences and lacked quality scores, the filtering could not match the filtering applied to full-length reads. To assign V/J genes and CDR3, sequences were annotated against IMGT germline references using PyIR, a Python wrapper for IgBLAST v1.9. Reads were removed for weak V/J assignments (E-value above 1e-6), missing CDR3, stop codons, out-of-frame junctions, or ambiguous translated residues. A V3J clonotype was defined by an identical inferred V gene, J gene, and CDR3 amino acid sequence. Percentage overlap between repertoires was computed as shared unique clonotypes divided by the size of the smaller repertoire. RTK rarefaction, the Chao1 estimator, and Recon v2.1 estimates of unobserved clonotypes were used to assess repertoire richness. For all TCRbeta clonotypes obtained by the gDNA method from four donors, generation probabilities were computed with OLGA. TCRdb carries this immuneACCESS record with in-frame sequences only. Its versions omit some clonotypes, under half of them owing to an unresolved V gene in the studies checked, with the rest unexplained. The DNA gave D and trimming, while V, J and clone size come from that table. This sample is represented by millions of clones; approximately 95% of them were singletons. Roughly 1% of the sample comes from the top ten.

General study outcomes and caveats: Because the study included a small number of donors, the genetic and exposure-history diversity represented was limited. Sampling was restricted to blood, and TCR repertoires in tissue are likely to differ from TCR repertoires in blood. Higher generation probabilities were observed for clonotypes shared by all four sorted-subset donors than for non-shared clonotypes. Sharing across a few donors was observed for about 5% of naive CD4, over 3% of naive CD8, around 2.5% of memory CD4, and about 0.39% of memory CD8 clonotypes. Larger estimated clonotype richness was generally found for naive subsets than for memory subsets. Rarefaction of sorted-subset datasets indicated incomplete sequencing despite the large sequencing depth. Pairwise subsampling led to the expectation that sequencing depth would affect the degree of clonotype sharing among donors.

Worth noting for this clone: The specificity of this receptor is unknown. The sample holds no much larger clone one base away, and base qualities are not on file.

This receptor chain uses TRBV7-3 and TRBJ1-6; confidence is insufficient to name the D gene. The receptor was isolated from a young man in good health. Sequencing was done on a sample of naive CD8+ T cells sorted from blood. According to the study, the label for this sample's cell subset or site signals: CD45RA+CCR7+. The DNA sequence is given as TGTGCCAGCAGCTTGTTACCTCACTACAATTCACCCCTCCACTTT. This codes for CASSLLPHYNSPLHF.